This T cell receptor beta chain was sequenced for a study of shared clonotypes between healthy human individuals. Details on this clone: Its antigen remains unknown.

General observations from the study: Sample collection involved blood only; tissue repertoires are likely different.

The DNA input per sorted-subset replicate PCR was roughly 210 ng, corresponding to 25,000 to 30,000 T cell genomes. Produced via immunoSEQ multiplex PCR; TCRdb's table is partial and in-frame only. This table has 2 million to 2.5 million clones, over 85% appearing once. Donors had no recently reported acute infections or vaccinations and were HIV-negative. Donors, without exception, were Caucasian adults residing in Nashville, Tennessee. CDR3 length equals 16 residues. CDR1 and CDR2 from the germline V gene are SGHTA and FQGTGA. V shed 5 bases and J shed 2 bases, with 16 bases lying between them. The TCR originated in a man younger than 35 in good health. Some clones in this sample may be carry-over from other donors' samples. Sequences were obtained from naive CD4+ T cells from PBMCs. Subset of the sample: CD45RA+ positively selected. V gene TRBV7-3 combines with J gene TRBJ2-1, with D perhaps TRBD2 (5 bases). The CDR3 nucleotides are TGTGCCAGCAGCCCAGGAGGAGGCCTAACCTACAATGAGCAGTTCTTC. This sequence encodes CASSPGGGLTYNEQFF.